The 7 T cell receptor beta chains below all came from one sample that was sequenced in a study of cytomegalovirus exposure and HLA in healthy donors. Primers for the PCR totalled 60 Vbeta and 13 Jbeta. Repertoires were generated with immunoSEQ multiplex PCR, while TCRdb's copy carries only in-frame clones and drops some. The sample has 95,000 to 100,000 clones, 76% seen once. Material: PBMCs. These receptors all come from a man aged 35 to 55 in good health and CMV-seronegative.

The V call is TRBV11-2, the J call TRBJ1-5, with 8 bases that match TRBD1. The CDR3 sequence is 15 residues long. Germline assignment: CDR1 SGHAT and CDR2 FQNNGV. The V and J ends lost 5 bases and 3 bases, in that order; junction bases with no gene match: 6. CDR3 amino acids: CASSPGQGSNQPQHF. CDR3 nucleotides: TGTGCCAGCAGCCCCGGACAGGGATCCAATCAGCCCCAGCATTTT.

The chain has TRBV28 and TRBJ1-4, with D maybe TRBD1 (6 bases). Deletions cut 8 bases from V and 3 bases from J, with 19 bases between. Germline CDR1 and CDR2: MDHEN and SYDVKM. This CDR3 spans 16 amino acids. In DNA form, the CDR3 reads TGTGCCAGCTTTCCCCGGGAGGCAGGGGCTAATGAAAAACTGTTTTTT. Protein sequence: CASFPREAGANEKLFF.

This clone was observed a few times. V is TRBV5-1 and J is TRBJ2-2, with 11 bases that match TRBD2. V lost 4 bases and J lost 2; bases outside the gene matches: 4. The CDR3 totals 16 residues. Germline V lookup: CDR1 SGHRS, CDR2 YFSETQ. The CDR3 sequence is CASSPTSGVNTGELFF. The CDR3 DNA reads TGCGCCAGCAGCCCGACTAGCGGGGTTAACACCGGGGAGCTGTTTTTT.

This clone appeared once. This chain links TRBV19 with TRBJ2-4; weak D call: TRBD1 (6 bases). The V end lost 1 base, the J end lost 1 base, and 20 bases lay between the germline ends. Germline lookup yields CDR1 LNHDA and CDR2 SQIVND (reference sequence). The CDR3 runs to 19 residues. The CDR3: CASSIAKGGQSRAKNIQYF. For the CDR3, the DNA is TGTGCCAGTAGTATAGCAAAAGGAGGACAGTCGAGGGCCAAAAACATTCAGTACTTC.

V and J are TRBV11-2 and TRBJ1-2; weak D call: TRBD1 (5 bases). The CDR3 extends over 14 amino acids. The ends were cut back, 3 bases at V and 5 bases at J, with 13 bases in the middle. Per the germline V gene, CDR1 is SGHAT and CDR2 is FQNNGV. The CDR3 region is CASSLGRGYYGYTF. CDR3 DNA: TGTGCCAGCAGCTTGGGTCGGGGGTATTATGGCTACACCTTC. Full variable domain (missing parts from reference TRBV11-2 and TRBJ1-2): EAGVAQSPRYKIIEKRQSVAFWCNPISGHATLYWYQQILGQGPKLLIQFQNNGVVDDSQLPKDRFSAERLKGVDSTLKIQPAKLEDSAVYLCASSLGRGYYGYTFGSGTRLTVV.

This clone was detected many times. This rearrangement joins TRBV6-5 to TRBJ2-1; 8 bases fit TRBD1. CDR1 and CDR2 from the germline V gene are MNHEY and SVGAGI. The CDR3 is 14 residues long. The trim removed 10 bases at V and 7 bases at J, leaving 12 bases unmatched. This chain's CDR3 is CAISGTGEPNEQFF. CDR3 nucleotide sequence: TGTGCCATCTCCGGGACAGGCGAACCTAATGAGCAGTTCTTC.

Here the CDR3 reads CASSLPGQARGDNYGYTF. DNA of the CDR3: TGCGCCAGCAGTCTCCCGGGACAGGCACGAGGGGACAACTATGGCTACACCTTC. The J gene is TRBJ1-2, the V gene TRBV23-1; 8 bases fit TRBD1. TRBV23-1 carries the ORF label, with uncertain function. V was clipped by 4 bases and J by 2 bases; unmatched bases: 15. This CDR3 comprises 18 residues.